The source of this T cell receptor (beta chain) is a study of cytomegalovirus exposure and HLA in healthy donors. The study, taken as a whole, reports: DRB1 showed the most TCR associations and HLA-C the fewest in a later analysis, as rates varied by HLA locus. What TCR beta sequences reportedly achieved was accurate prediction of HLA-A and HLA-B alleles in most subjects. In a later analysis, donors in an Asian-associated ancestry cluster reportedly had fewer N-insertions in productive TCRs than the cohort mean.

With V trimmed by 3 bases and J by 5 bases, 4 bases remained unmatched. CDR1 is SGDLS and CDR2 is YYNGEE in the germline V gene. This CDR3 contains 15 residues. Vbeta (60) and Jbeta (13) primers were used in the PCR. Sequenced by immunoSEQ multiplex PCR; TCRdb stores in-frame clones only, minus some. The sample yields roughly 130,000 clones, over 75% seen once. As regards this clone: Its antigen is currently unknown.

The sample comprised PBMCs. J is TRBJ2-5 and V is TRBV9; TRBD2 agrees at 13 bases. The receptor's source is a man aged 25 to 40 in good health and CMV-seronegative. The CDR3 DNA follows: TGTGCCAGCAGCGCCGAGGGACTAGCGGGGGAGACCCAGTACTTC. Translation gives CASSAEGLAGETQYF.